Below are 8 T cell receptor beta chains sequenced from a single sample in a study of T cells after yellow fever vaccination. TCRdb re-analysed the 5' RACE reads in MiXCR, keeping a single row per CDR3 protein. The top ten clones hold roughly 26% of a sample with 300,000 to 400,000 distinct CDR3 sequences, approximately 3.9% of them seen once. The material sequenced was PBMCs, taken 5 days after the yellow fever booster vaccination. Every receptor here comes from a man aged 18 to 29 who received the YFV17D yellow fever vaccine.

This clonotype has a handful of counts. As DNA, the CDR3 is TGTGCCAGCAGTTCCGGGGGCGAGGGAAATTCACCCCTCCACTTT. Its translation: CASSSGGEGNSPLHF. The chain recombines TRBV6-5 with TRBJ1-6, with D perhaps matching TRBD1 (6 bases). V shed 4 bases and J shed 7 bases, with 14 bases lying between them. In germline, CDR1 is MNHEY, CDR2 SVGAGI. The length of the CDR3 is 15 residues.

The chain combines TRBV5-4 with TRBJ2-7; D is possibly TRBD1 (7 bases). The CDR3 length is 15 residues. With 4 bases removed from V and 0 bases from J, the gap between germline ends came to 14 bases. In germline, CDR1 is SGHNT, CDR2 YYREEE (reference sequence). The CDR3 DNA follows: TGTGCCAGCAGCCAGGGGGGACCAAGCTCCTACGAGCAGTACTTC. The encoded protein is CASSQGGPSSYEQYF.

The V gene is TRBV18, the J gene TRBJ2-5; D is perhaps TRBD2 (6 bases). This CDR3 comprises 15 residues. Trimming cost V 3 bases and J 5 bases, with 16 bases left between them. Per germline, CDR1 KGHSH and CDR2 LQKENI. The CDR3 sequence is CASSPQGLEVETQYF. CDR3 in DNA: TGTGCCAGCTCACCGCAGGGACTCGAGGTGGAGACCCAGTACTTC.

This clonotype has just a few counts. The chain links TRBV4-3 to TRBJ1-5, with D possibly being TRBD1 (6 bases). V was shortened by 0 bases and J by 5 bases, with 14 bases between the two germline ends. The CDR3 is made up of 16 amino acids. Germline V gene data show CDR1 as LGHNA and CDR2 as YSLEER. The CDR3 region has the DNA TGCGCCAGCAGCCAAGATCATGGGGGCGGGTATCAGCCCCAGCATTTT. Translated: CASSQDHGGGYQPQHF.

This clonotype was observed at least ten times. The chain employs TRBV5-6 and TRBJ1-2; D remains ambiguous. Trimming took off 0 bases at V and 3 bases at J, with 9 bases between the two ends. Per the germline V gene, CDR1 is SGHDT and CDR2 is YYEEEE. This CDR3 has 14 amino acids. CDR3 coding DNA: TGTGCCAGCAGCTTGGACGGGCAGGACTATGGCTACACCTTC. Encoded protein: CASSLDGQDYGYTF.

The J gene is TRBJ1-6, the V gene TRBV6-6; perhaps TRBD1 as D (5 bases). CDR3 length: 15 residues. CDR1 is MNHNY, CDR2 SVGAGI, per germline (reference sequence). Trimming shortened V by 6 bases and J by 9 bases, and 18 bases separated the two germline ends. The CDR3 nucleotides read TGTGCCAGCAGCACCCCCGCAGGGCCGCGTTCACCCCTCCACTTT. This translates into CASSTPAGPRSPLHF.

This chain connects TRBV29-1 to TRBJ1-5, with a tentative D call TRBD1 (6 bases). V was pared by 4 bases and J by 4 bases, with 14 bases between. Germline CDR1 is SQVTM and CDR2 is ANQGSEA. CDR3 size: 14 residues. CDR3 DNA: TGCAGCGTTGGGGTCGGGGACACAAATCAGCCCCAGCATTTT. Amino acids: CSVGVGDTNQPQHF.

This chain links TRBV4-1 with TRBJ2-1; D perhaps matches TRBD2 (5 bases). V was trimmed by 4 bases and J by 9 bases, leaving 19 bases between them. The CDR3 length is 15 residues. Looked up from germline, CDR1 is MGHRA and CDR2 is YSYEKL. This CDR3 is CASSPQRGSGGEQFF. CDR3 bases: TGCGCCAGCAGCCCGCAACGAGGGTCAGGAGGTGAGCAGTTCTTC.